One and the same sample provided the 14 T cell receptor beta chains below, sequenced in a study of blood T cells in healthy people across ages (dated by TCRdb to the mid-2010s). Receptor libraries were prepared by 5' RACE. The sequencer listed for this sample is Illumina HiSeq 2500. A second PCR of about 6 to 12 cycles was performed with a sample-barcoded 5' primer and a J-beta primer mix. The public reads were reanalyzed by TCRdb: fastp trimming at Q25, MiXCR alignment, in-frame beta chains only. Entries are consolidated by CDR3 protein sequence, retaining the most common genes and DNA. This sample holds approximately 960,000 distinct CDR3 sequences; roughly 28% were observed only once. Of the sample, about 9.4% falls within the top ten clones. This sample also belongs to another study, concerning T cells of mothers and their children.

Sequenced: blood. The source of these receptors is a woman aged 40-49 years in good health.

This rearrangement joins TRBV10-2 to TRBJ1-1; the match to TRBD1 covers 12 bases. Per the germline V gene, CDR1 is WSHSY and CDR2 is SAAADI. The CDR3 sequence is 13 residues long. Trimming took 6 bases from V and 8 from J; bases not matched to a gene: 4. CDR3 residues: CASSQGQGAEAFF. In nucleotides, the CDR3 is TGCGCCAGCAGCCAGGGACAGGGGGCCGAAGCTTTCTTT.

This clonotype was detected many times. The chain has TRBV7-9 and TRBJ2-7, with D uncertain. There are 13 residues in the CDR3. Per germline, CDR1 SEHNR and CDR2 FQNEAQ (reference sequence). Trimming left V 5 bases short and J 2 bases short, with 10 bases between. The CDR3 nucleotides are TGTGCCAGCAGCCTCGGGTTTACCTACGAGCAGTACTTC. Amino acids: CASSLGFTYEQYF.

There are many counts of this clonotype. The V gene is TRBV29-1, the J gene TRBJ2-5; D unresolved. The V gene lost 4 bases and the J gene lost 3 bases, with 6 bases spanning the gap. CDR1 is SQVTM, CDR2 ANQGSEA, per germline. This CDR3 contains 11 residues. CDR3 region: CSVAPEETQYF. CDR3 sequence (DNA): TGCAGCGTTGCGCCAGAAGAGACCCAGTACTTC.

The V gene is TRBV20-1, the J gene TRBJ1-1, with TRBD1 matching over 8 bases. Germline CDR1 DFQATT, CDR2 SNEGSKA (reference sequence). V dropped 0 bases and J dropped 6; count of bases not matched to a gene: 6. The CDR3 is made up of 14 amino acids. The CDR3 loop reads CSARDQAGGAEAFF. The CDR3, as DNA: TGCAGTGCTAGAGATCAGGCAGGGGGCGCTGAAGCTTTCTTT.

This clonotype was seen repeatedly, ten times or more. The rearrangement joins TRBV7-9 to TRBJ2-7; TRBD1 aligns across 9 bases. Trimming took 5 bases from V and 5 from J; bases not matched to a gene: 7. CDR3 length: 14 residues. Germline loops: CDR1 SEHNR, CDR2 FQNEAQ (reference sequence). The CDR3 DNA reads TGTGCCAGCAGCCGTCCCGGGACAGGGAACGAGCAGTACTTC. Amino acid sequence: CASSRPGTGNEQYF.

This clonotype has only a few counts. The rearrangement links TRBV5-1 to TRBJ1-2, with 11 bases identical to TRBD1. The CDR3 length is 18 residues. Germline values: CDR1 SGHRS, CDR2 YFSETQ. V lost 3 bases, J lost 0 bases, and 10 bases stayed unmatched. CDR3 protein: CASSCGQGAVVTNYGYTF. For the CDR3, the DNA is TGCGCCAGCAGCTGCGGACAGGGGGCCGTCGTGACTAACTATGGCTACACCTTC. Filled out from reference TRBV5-1 and TRBJ1-2, the complete variable domain reads KAGVTQTPRYLIKTRGQQVTLSCSPISGHRSVSWYQQTPGQGLQFLFEYFSETQRNKGNFPGRFSGRQFSNSRSEMNVSTLELGDSALYLCASSCGQGAVVTNYGYTFGSGTRLTVV.

Remarks on this clonotype: A read error may account for a junction end that differs from germline. The rearrangement uses TRBV10-3 and TRBJ1-6; TRBD1 matches 9 bases. Germline V CDR1 and CDR2: ENHRY, SYGVKD. CDR3 length equals 16 residues. CDR3 coding DNA: TGTGCCATCAATGAGTCGGACAGGGGTCGAAATTCACCCCTCCACTTT. This sequence encodes CAINESDRGRNSPLHF.

In its sample, this clonotype was seen once. This chain connects TRBV6-4 to TRBJ2-1; TRBD1 aligns across 7 bases. CDR1 MRHNA and CDR2 SNTAGT come from the germline V gene. The CDR3 extends over 17 amino acids. The trim removed 4 bases at V and 0 bases at J, leaving 9 bases unmatched. CDR3 region: CASSGPQGSSSYNEQFF. CDR3 nucleotides: TGTGCCAGCAGTGGCCCACAGGGGTCGAGCTCCTACAATGAGCAGTTCTTC.

The chain has TRBV20-1 and TRBJ2-3, with D perhaps TRBD1 (5 bases). Germline V gene sequence: CDR1 DFQATT, CDR2 SNEGSKA (reference sequence). This CDR3 is built from 14 residues. V was pared by 3 bases and J by 2 bases, with 12 bases between. The CDR3 protein is CSASRQGLTDTQYF. In nucleotides, the CDR3 is TGCAGTGCTAGTCGTCAGGGCCTCACAGATACGCAGTATTTT.

Only a few counts were recorded for this clonotype. V and J are TRBV5-6 and TRBJ1-2, with 8 bases aligning to TRBD1. Trimming removed 1 base from V and 8 bases from J; junction bases left unmatched: 7. This CDR3 contains 14 residues. CDR1 and CDR2 (germline): SGHDT, YYEEEE. The CDR3 here is CASSLSQGARGYTF. CDR3 nucleotide sequence: TGTGCCAGCAGCTTGAGTCAGGGGGCGAGGGGCTACACCTTC.

V gene TRBV6-1 combines with J gene TRBJ2-1; 9 bases are a match to TRBD2. The CDR3 totals 18 residues. The germline V gene encodes CDR1 MNHNS and CDR2 SASEGT. The trim removed 6 bases at V and 4 bases at J, leaving 16 bases unmatched. CDR3 DNA sequence: TGTGCCAGCAGCAAAGCCTCCCGGGGACTAGCTGATTACAATGAGCAGTTCTTC. The encoded protein is CASSKASRGLADYNEQFF.

This clonotype was recorded many times. The rearrangement links TRBV5-4 to TRBJ1-2, with 9 bases fitting TRBD1. Germline values: CDR1 SGHNT, CDR2 YYREEE (reference sequence). The CDR3 is 14 residues long. Unmatched junction bases numbered 4, after V lost 4 bases and J lost 3 bases. The CDR3 coding sequence is TGTGCCAGCAGCCCAGGGACAGGGTACTATGGCTACACCTTC. It encodes CASSPGTGYYGYTF.

The chain combines TRBV7-9 with TRBJ2-3, with D perhaps matching TRBD1 (6 bases). Germline V gene data show CDR1 as SEHNR and CDR2 as FQNEAQ (reference sequence). The CDR3 spans 15 residues. Trimming stripped 6 bases from V and 6 bases from J, with 19 bases between. The CDR3 reads CASSPKGQGLDTQYF. CDR3 DNA sequence: TGTGCCAGCAGTCCCAAAGGCCAGGGGTTGGATACGCAGTATTTT.

This clonotype has a handful of counts. This chain links TRBV29-1 with TRBJ2-5, with 7 bases lining up with TRBD1. The CDR3 covers 12 residues. CDR1 and CDR2 from the germline V gene are SQVTM and ANQGSEA. V was pared by 5 bases and J by 5 bases, with 5 bases of the junction left unmatched. CDR3 in amino acids: CSVHQGEETQYF. CDR3 nucleotide sequence: TGCAGCGTTCACCAGGGGGAGGAGACCCAGTACTTC.